What follows are 6 T cell receptor beta chains derived from one specimen sequenced in a study of control samples from healthy donors and cancer patients. Generated by immunoSEQ multiplex PCR, the TCRdb table keeps only in-frame clones and is missing some. The table includes about 140,000 clones, about nine tenths detected once. Sequenced material: blood. All receptors come from a man aged 25 to 45 in good health.

The chain employs TRBV18 and TRBJ2-5; TRBD2 matches 12 bases. Per germline, CDR1 KGHSH and CDR2 LQKENI. Trimming removed 3 bases from V and 4 bases from J; junction bases left unmatched: 0. The CDR3 is 14 amino acids. The CDR3 nucleotides are TGTGCCAGCTCACCGACTAGCGGGAGAGAGACCCAGTACTTC. Translating gives CASSPTSGRETQYF.

This rearrangement joins TRBV28 to TRBJ1-5; 9 bases fit TRBD1. The V gene's germline CDR1 is MDHEN and CDR2 SYDVKM. With 5 bases clipped from V and 5 bases from J, the junction kept 7 bases outside the gene matches. The CDR3 is made up of 15 amino acids. The CDR3 is CASSPRDRVDQPQHF. CDR3 DNA: TGTGCCAGCAGTCCCCGGGACAGGGTCGATCAGCCCCAGCATTTT.

The chain uses TRBV15 and TRBJ1-1; D ambiguous. The CDR3 runs 14 residues. V was pared by 0 bases and J by 5 bases, with 10 bases between. Germline CDR1 is LNHNV and CDR2 is YYDKDF (reference sequence). The CDR3 spells CATSREPGGTEAFF. CDR3 sequence (DNA): TGTGCCACCAGCAGAGAACCAGGAGGGACTGAAGCTTTCTTT.

Only one count was recorded for this clone. The chain uses TRBV18 and TRBJ2-7; the match to TRBD2 covers 11 bases. CDR1 KGHSH and CDR2 LQKENI come from the germline V gene. This CDR3 contains 14 residues. The junction had 1 base not matched to a gene; V was cut back by 3 bases and J by 3 bases. This CDR3 reads CASSPGLAGYEQYF. CDR3 sequence (DNA): TGTGCCAGCTCACCCGGACTAGCGGGCTACGAGCAGTACTTC.

The rearrangement links TRBV7-2 to TRBJ2-3; 8 bases are a match to TRBD2. The V segment lost 2 bases and the J segment 4 bases; nucleotides outside the gene matches: 8. Germline V gene sequence: CDR1 SGHTA, CDR2 FQGNSA. This CDR3 spans 16 amino acids. CDR3 nucleotides: TGTGCCAGCAGCTTAATTGCGGGAGGCCCGCCAGATACGCAGTATTTT. Translation gives CASSLIAGGPPDTQYF.

V usage is TRBV5-4 and J usage is TRBJ1-3, with D possibly TRBD1 on 5 matching bases. This CDR3 contains 15 residues. Germline V gives CDR1 SGHNT, CDR2 YYREEE (reference sequence). Trimming took off 1 base at V and 3 bases at J, with 11 bases between the two ends. CDR3 protein: CASSLTGRDGNTIYF. CDR3 in DNA: TGTGCCAGCAGCTTGACGGGCAGGGATGGAAACACCATATATTTT.